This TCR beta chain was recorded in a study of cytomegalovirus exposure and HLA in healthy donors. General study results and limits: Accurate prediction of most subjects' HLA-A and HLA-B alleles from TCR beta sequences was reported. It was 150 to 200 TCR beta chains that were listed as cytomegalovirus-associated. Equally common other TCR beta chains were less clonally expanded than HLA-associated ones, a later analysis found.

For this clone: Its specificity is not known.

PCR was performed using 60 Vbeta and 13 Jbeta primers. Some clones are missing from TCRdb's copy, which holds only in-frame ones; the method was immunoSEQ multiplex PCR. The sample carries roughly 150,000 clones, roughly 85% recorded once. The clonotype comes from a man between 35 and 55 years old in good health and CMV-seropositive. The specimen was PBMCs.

The CDR3 DNA reads as TGCGCCAGCACCGAACAGGGTTCCTACGAGCAGTACTTC. Amino acids: CASTEQGSYEQYF. V usage is TRBV5-1 and J usage is TRBJ2-7, with TRBD1 as a possible D gene (6 bases). Trimming stripped 6 bases from V and 1 base from J, with 11 bases between. Germline V gives CDR1 SGHRS, CDR2 YFSETQ. This CDR3 spans 13 amino acids.